This T cell receptor (beta chain) is drawn from a study of neurological immune-mediated disorders. TCRdb recomputed calls from the 5' RACE reads with MiXCR, one row per CDR3 protein. The sample contains 49,000 or so distinct CDR3 sequences, roughly 17% of which appear only once. General observations from the study: The level of TCR clonal expansion was highest in patients with HTLV-1-associated myelopathy and lowest in multiple sclerosis, where it fell below the level seen in healthy controls.

Germline-derived CDR1 and CDR2 are MDHEN and SYDVKM. The CDR3 totals 15 residues. Concerning this clonotype: Antigen specificity is unknown. Being one base from a much bigger clone, this may be a read error.

The origin of this receptor is a man between 60 and 75 years old in good health. The sequenced sample consisted of PBMCs. V gene TRBV28 combines with J gene TRBJ2-3; the D gene could be TRBD1 or TRBD2 (5 bases each). CDR3 region: CASSSPGQYTYTQYF. CDR3 coding DNA: TGTGCCAGCAGTTCACCGGGGCAATACACATATACGCAGTATTTT. Combining the CDR3 with reference TRBV28 and TRBJ2-3 gives the whole variable domain DVKVTQSSRYLVKRTGEKVFLECVQDMDHENMFWYRQDPGLGLRLIYFSYDVKMKEKGDIPEGYSVSREKKERFSLILESASTNQTSMYLCASSSPGQYTYTQYFGPGTRLTVL.